This TCR beta chain was identified in a study of lymphopenia after photon versus proton radiotherapy. Findings and caveats of the study: Survival link was tested only in deceased patients; proton benefit remains a possibility.

The germline V gene encodes CDR1 SGHNT and CDR2 YYREEE (reference sequence). V gave up 4 bases and J gave up 1 base, with 15 bases separating them. The CDR3 totals 16 residues. Clones were read by immunoSEQ multiplex PCR, and TCRdb kept only the in-frame ones, dropping some. The table shows over 50,000 clones, with approximately 84% occurring only once. A note on this clone: Its antigen remains unidentified.

The TCR comes from a man aged 35-49 years with gastric cancer. The chain uses TRBV5-4 and TRBJ1-3; D is possibly TRBD1 (6 bases). The material sequenced was peripheral blood, taken from a patient treated with photon-based radiotherapy. The CDR3 region has the DNA TGTGCCAGCAGCCCAGCACCGGACAGTTCTGGAAACACCATATATTTT. Its protein product is CASSPAPDSSGNTIYF.